A single sample is the source of the 27 T cell receptor beta chains below, sequenced in a study of shared clonotypes between healthy human individuals. The data were produced by immunoSEQ multiplex PCR, yet TCRdb's version contains in-frame clones alone and is incomplete. This repertoire shows approximately 1,500,000 clones, 96% found once; its top ten account for approximately 1.1%. Source material: naive CD4+ T cells sorted from blood. Subset denoted: CD45RA+ positively selected. The source of these receptors is a man aged 25 to 40 in good health.

The chain recombines TRBV18 with TRBJ1-2; possibly TRBD1 for D (5 bases). The CDR3 loop spans 14 amino acids. Germline V gene lookup returns CDR1 KGHSH and CDR2 LQKENI. Between the trimmed V and J ends, which lost 0 bases and 7 bases, there was a span of 12 bases. The CDR3 sequence: CASSPPAGQVGYTF. The CDR3 region has the DNA TGTGCCAGCTCACCACCAGCAGGGCAGGTTGGCTACACCTTC.

The V and J genes are TRBV10-1 and TRBJ2-1, with TRBD2 identical over 7 bases. In germline, CDR1 is WNHNN, CDR2 SYGVQD (reference sequence). CDR3 length: 16 amino acids. The V gene end was trimmed by 0 bases and the J gene end by 8 bases; junction bases not matched to a gene: 10. The CDR3 DNA reads as TGCGCCAGCAGTGAGTCGATTCGGGGAGGGCCGGATGAGCAGTTCTTC. This codes for CASSESIRGGPDEQFF.

V and J are TRBV12-2 and TRBJ2-7; the table's D call of TRBD2 was not tested on the DNA. TRBV12-2 is an annotated pseudogene. This CDR3 has 17 residues. CDR3 DNA sequence: TGTGCAAGTCGCTCATGCCGACTAGCGGGGATCTCCTACGAGCAGTACTTC. The encoded protein is CASRSCRLAGISYEQYF.

The J gene is TRBJ2-1, the V gene TRBV4-1; TRBD1 matches 8 bases. V lost 1 base, J lost 1 base, and 3 bases stayed unmatched. CDR3 length equals 16 residues. Germline lookup yields CDR1 MGHRA and CDR2 YSYEKL. Here the CDR3 reads CASSQAQGVSYNEQFF. In nucleotides, the CDR3 is TGCGCCAGCAGCCAAGCACAGGGGGTTTCCTACAATGAGCAGTTCTTC.

The chain links TRBV6-1 to TRBJ2-6, with unresolved D. The CDR3 is 15 amino acids. Germline CDR1 MNHNS, CDR2 SASEGT. Trimming removed 4 bases at V and 7 bases at J, with 14 bases between. The CDR3 sequence is CASSVFEVSANVLTF. Here the CDR3 DNA reads TGTGCCAGCAGTGTCTTTGAGGTTTCTGCCAACGTCCTGACTTTC.

About this clone: Other DNA sequences within the sample encode an identical CDR3. The genes are TRBV4-3 and TRBJ1-5; tentative D call: TRBD1 (5 bases). Germline V gene lookup returns CDR1 LGHNA and CDR2 YSLEER. Trimming took 1 base from V and 6 from J, leaving 10 bases between them. This CDR3 has 14 amino acids. The CDR3 is CASSQAGGSQPQHF. In nucleotides, the CDR3 is TGCGCCAGCAGCCAAGCGGGGGGAAGTCAGCCCCAGCATTTT.

V and J are TRBV7-6 and TRBJ2-4, with D perhaps TRBD2 (5 bases). There are 15 residues in the CDR3. Germline CDR1 SGHVS, CDR2 FNYEAQ. Trimming pared 1 base from V and 8 bases from J, leaving 15 bases between. CDR3 in DNA: TGTGCCAGCAGCTTAGGAGTCGGGGTCTTAGACATTCAGTACTTC. This codes for CASSLGVGVLDIQYF. The full variable domain, completed using reference TRBV7-6 and TRBJ2-4, is GAGVSQSPRYKVTKRGQDVALRCDPISGHVSLYWYRQALGQGPEFLTYFNYEAQQDKSGLPNDRFSAERPEGSISTLTIQRTEQRDSAMYRCASSLGVGVLDIQYFGAGTRLSVL.

The J gene is TRBJ2-2, the V gene TRBV18; no firm D call. In germline, CDR1 is KGHSH, CDR2 LQKENI. V was cut by 3 bases and J by 6 bases, with 8 bases left in between. CDR3 length: 13 amino acids. For the CDR3, the DNA is TGTGCCAGCTCACCTAAAGGGCCCGGGGAGCTGTTTTTT. Amino acid sequence: CASSPKGPGELFF.

The chain employs TRBV19 and TRBJ2-1, with unresolved D. The germline gives CDR1 LNHDA, CDR2 SQIVND (reference sequence). This CDR3 region has 15 residues. Trimming took 6 bases from V and 0 from J, leaving 12 bases between them. The CDR3 loop reads CASSPDQSSYNEQFF. The CDR3 DNA sequence: TGTGCCAGTAGCCCGGACCAGAGCTCCTACAATGAGCAGTTCTTC. Drawing the rest from reference TRBV19 and TRBJ2-1, the complete variable domain is DGGITQSPKYLFRKEGQNVTLSCEQNLNHDAMYWYRQDPGQGLRLIYYSQIVNDFQKGDIAEGYSVSREKKESFPLTVTSAQKNPTAFYLCASSPDQSSYNEQFFGPGTRLTVL.

This clone was seen just once. V gene TRBV28 combines with J gene TRBJ2-5, with D maybe TRBD1 (6 bases). The CDR3 is 15 residues long. Germline V gene sequence: CDR1 MDHEN, CDR2 SYDVKM. V gave up 4 bases and J gave up 0 bases, with 12 bases separating them. The DNA for the CDR3 is TGTGCCAGCAGTTCCAGGGGCTGGTACCAAGAGACCCAGTACTTC. Protein: CASSSRGWYQETQYF.

The V call is TRBV5-6, the J call TRBJ2-3, with D possibly called TRBD1 or TRBD2 (5 bases each). CDR1 is SGHDT, CDR2 YYEEEE, per germline. V shed 5 bases and J shed 4 bases, with 20 bases lying between them. The CDR3 covers 16 residues. The CDR3 coding sequence is TGTGCCAGCAGAAATTTCGGGGCAGGGTTTGCAGATACGCAGTATTTT. It specifies CASRNFGAGFADTQYF.

The chain couples TRBV19 to TRBJ2-2, with D uncertain. Germline CDR1 and CDR2: LNHDA and SQIVND (reference sequence). The CDR3 totals 14 residues. Between the trimmed V and J ends, which lost 5 bases and 8 bases, there was a span of 15 bases. CDR3 bases: TGTGCCAGTAGTTTTCTTCCATCACAGGGGGAGCTGTTTTTT. Translating gives CASSFLPSQGELFF.

The chain links TRBV2 to TRBJ2-7, with 13 bases lining up with TRBD2. J was trimmed by 3 bases and V by 7 bases; bases with no gene match: 3. The CDR3 length is 14 residues. The germline V gene encodes CDR1 SNHLY and CDR2 FYNNEI. The CDR3 region is CASTGTSGNYEQYF. The DNA of the CDR3 is TGTGCCAGCACCGGGACTAGCGGGAACTACGAGCAGTACTTC.

The chain recombines TRBV28 with TRBJ2-7; no reliable D call. In germline, CDR1 is MDHEN, CDR2 SYDVKM. V was cut by 10 bases and J by 3 bases, with 16 bases left in between. The length of the CDR3 is 13 residues. The CDR3 DNA sequence: TGTGCCACCTCGGGTCTGACTTACTACGAGCAGTACTTC. Residues: CATSGLTYYEQYF.

The genes are TRBV2 and TRBJ2-2, with D unclear. The CDR3 covers 14 residues. V lost 10 bases, J lost 6 bases, and 18 bases lay in between. CDR1 and CDR2 (germline): SNHLY, FYNNEI. The CDR3 sequence is CAMSRAFRSGELFF. In DNA, the CDR3 is TGTGCCATGTCCCGGGCCTTTAGGTCCGGGGAGCTGTTTTTT.

This clone was recorded only once. Different DNA sequences within this sample yield the same CDR3. The chain carries TRBV28 and TRBJ1-5; perhaps TRBD1 as D (6 bases). This CDR3 has 15 residues. The V gene's germline CDR1 is MDHEN and CDR2 SYDVKM. Deletions cut 3 bases from V and 0 bases from J, with 9 bases between. The CDR3 coding sequence is TGTGCCAGCAGTTTGAGGGGGAATAGCAATCAGCCCCAGCATTTT. It yields the protein CASSLRGNSNQPQHF.

A remark on this clone: At the DNA level, this CDR3 is encoded by other sequences in the same sample as well. V usage is TRBV18 and J usage is TRBJ2-1; tentative D call: TRBD1 (6 bases). Trimming stripped 3 bases from V and 10 bases from J, with 10 bases between. The CDR3 is 12 residues long. From germline, CDR1 is KGHSH and CDR2 LQKENI. CDR3 region: CASSPTGTEQFF. The CDR3 DNA reads as TGTGCCAGCTCACCGACCGGGACAGAGCAGTTCTTC.

The V call is TRBV5-1, the J call TRBJ2-7; possible D gene TRBD1, 5 bases. The CDR3 runs 18 residues. CDR1 and CDR2 from the germline V gene are SGHRS and YFSETQ. Trimming left V 4 bases short and J 4 bases short, with 27 bases between. This chain's CDR3 is CASSGAQHRKVSPYEQYF. In nucleotides, the CDR3 is TGCGCCAGCAGCGGGGCCCAGCATAGGAAAGTTTCCCCTTACGAGCAGTACTTC.

This chain uses TRBV5-6 with TRBJ2-4, with 13 bases lining up with TRBD2. CDR3 size: 16 residues. Germline V gene data show CDR1 as SGHDT and CDR2 as YYEEEE. J lost 9 bases, V lost 2 bases, and 8 bases had no gene match. CDR3 DNA: TGTGCCAGCAGCTTTTGGACTAGCGGGAGCCAGAGCATTCAGTACTTC. Translated, it gives CASSFWTSGSQSIQYF.

The rearrangement links TRBV27 to TRBJ1-4; TRBD1 matches 8 bases. From germline, CDR1 is MNHEY and CDR2 SMNVEV (reference sequence). After removal of 4 bases from V and 2 bases from J, the junction contained 3 bases not matched to a gene. The CDR3 is made up of 15 amino acids. In DNA, the CDR3 is TGTGCCAGCAGTTCCTGGACAGGGACTAATGAAAAACTGTTTTTT. The encoded protein is CASSSWTGTNEKLFF.

The chain recombines TRBV2 with TRBJ2-5, with no clear D. The V gene's germline CDR1 is SNHLY and CDR2 FYNNEI. This CDR3 has 14 amino acids. Deletions cut 6 bases from V and 4 bases from J, with 15 bases between. In DNA form, the CDR3 reads TGTGCCAGCAGAAAAACCCCAGCAGCAGAGACCCAGTACTTC. It codes for CASRKTPAAETQYF. Full variable domain (rest looked up from reference TRBV2 and TRBJ2-5): EPEVTQTPSHQVTQMGQEVILRCVPISNHLYFYWYRQILGQKVEFLVSFYNNEISEKSEIFDDQFSVERPDGSNFTLKIRSTKLEDSAMYFCASRKTPAAETQYFGPGTRLLVL.

This clone came up a few times. J is TRBJ2-1 and V is TRBV9, with 13 positions matching TRBD2. This CDR3 has 16 amino acids. The V and J ends lost 1 base and 8 bases, in that order; junction bases with no gene match: 6. CDR1 SGDLS and CDR2 YYNGEE come from the germline V gene. The CDR3 region has the DNA TGTGCCAGCAGCGTAATGGGGACTAGCGGGAACGATGAGCAGTTCTTC. Amino acids: CASSVMGTSGNDEQFF.

The V gene is TRBV11-2, the J gene TRBJ2-7; 8 positions agree with TRBD1. Germline assignment: CDR1 SGHAT and CDR2 FQNNGV. The V gene end was trimmed by 6 bases and the J gene end by 0 bases; junction bases not matched to a gene: 10. This CDR3 region has 16 residues. The CDR3 coding sequence is TGTGCCAGCAGATCTACCAGGGGGCCTCGCTCCTACGAGCAGTACTTC. Translated, it gives CASRSTRGPRSYEQYF.

The V gene is TRBV7-2, the J gene TRBJ2-7; 9 bases line up with TRBD1. The CDR3 contains 15 residues. V was clipped by 2 bases and J by 7 bases; unmatched bases: 9. The germline CDR1 and CDR2 sequences are SGHTA and FQGNSA. The CDR3 protein is CASSLKGQGSGEQYF. CDR3 nucleotides: TGTGCCAGCAGCTTAAAGGGACAGGGTTCGGGGGAGCAGTACTTC.

In regard to this clone: This CDR3 is also generated by other DNA sequences in the sample. The chain recombines TRBV28 with TRBJ2-3, with D possibly being TRBD2 (6 bases). The CDR3 extends over 15 amino acids. V was shortened by 3 bases and J by 3 bases, with 13 bases between the two germline ends. Germline V gives CDR1 MDHEN, CDR2 SYDVKM. In DNA, the CDR3 is TGTGCCAGCAGTTTCGGCGGGGTAGGGACAGATACGCAGTATTTT. Amino acid sequence: CASSFGGVGTDTQYF.

This clone was seen only once. The chain couples TRBV28 to TRBJ2-3; TRBD2 is a possible D gene (6 bases). This CDR3 is built from 16 residues. The V and J ends lost 2 bases and 1 base respectively, with 13 bases between them. From germline, CDR1 is MDHEN and CDR2 SYDVKM. This CDR3 reads CASSLAGGLRTDTQYF. The CDR3 DNA sequence: TGTGCCAGCAGTTTAGCTGGAGGGCTCCGCACAGATACGCAGTATTTT.

V usage is TRBV10-2 and J usage is TRBJ2-7; D remains unclear. Trimming took off 3 bases at V and 5 bases at J, with 14 bases between the two ends. This CDR3 region has 14 residues. The germline CDR1 and CDR2 sequences are WSHSY and SAAADI. CDR3: CASSDGVKIDEQYF. Written as DNA, the CDR3 is TGCGCCAGCAGTGATGGAGTGAAAATTGACGAGCAGTACTTC.